This T cell receptor beta chain was identified during a study of T cells in Graves' hyperthyroidism and ophthalmopathy. It was RNA transcripts that yielded the amplified TCR beta CDR3 regions. When the TCR CDR3 underwent first-round RT-PCR, the HTBI primer set was used. TCRdb re-called the multiplex PCR reads with MiXCR, one entry per CDR3 protein. Of fewer than 800,000 distinct CDR3 sequences listed, about 17% were seen once; the top ten hold roughly 8%. Not enrolled were patients with uncontrolled infection, other autoimmune disease, pregnancy or lactation. Fresh peripheral blood, under 11 ml, yielded the PBMCs. V was trimmed by 5 bases and J by 1 base, leaving 16 bases between them. CDR1 is KGHSH, CDR2 LQKENI, per germline. CDR3 length: 16 residues. Points from the study as a whole: Most expanded thyroid clonotypes above 0.001 recurred in blood.

This clonotype has at least ten counts. The antigen is not known. V usage is TRBV18 and J usage is TRBJ2-3, with D possibly TRBD2 on 6 matching bases. The receptor's source is a man aged 18-30 years with Graves' hyperthyroidism. Sequenced input: blood. CDR3 DNA sequence: TGTGCCAGCTCATCTCCCGGGACTGTCCGCACAGATACGCAGTATTTT. It yields the protein CASSSPGTVRTDTQYF.